This T cell receptor (beta chain) derives from a study of human T cells and chemical hapten exposure. Overall study findings and caveats: High-frequency TCRs, those above 1 in 1000, stayed the same after DPC sensitization.

This CDR3 comprises 16 residues. Germline CDR1 MNHEY, CDR2 SVGAGI. The V segment lost 0 bases and the J segment 1 base; nucleotides outside the gene matches: 5. Stated time point: pre-sensitization, week 0. Treatment defined: therapeutic diphenylcyclopropenone sensitization with weekly scalp DPC. Regarding this clonotype: Its antigen is unidentified. A read error is likely, as this CDR3 ends without the conserved phenylalanine or tryptophan.

TCRdb passed the RACE reads through MiXCR, listing each CDR3 protein once. The sample shows around 95,000 distinct CDR3 sequences, approximately 11% of them seen only once. Sequencing was performed on whole blood, taken in connection with sensitization to the hapten diphenylcyclopropenone (DPC). This sequence was found in an older woman with alopecia areata. Some clones in this sample may be carry-over from other donors' samples. The chain has TRBV6-5 and TRBJ2-7; 8 bases agree with TRBD1. Here the CDR3 reads CASSYSTRDRSYEQYL. The CDR3 region has the DNA TGTGCCAGCAGTTACTCGACGAGGGACAGGTCCTACGAGCAGTACCTC.